The 23 T cell receptor beta chains below come from one sample, sequenced in a study of T cell responses to AZD1222 COVID-19 vaccine. Data came from immunoSEQ multiplex PCR; TCRdb stores just in-frame clones and leaves some out. The sample holds more than 95,000 clones, over 75% seen once. The sequencing used peripheral blood, collected on day 0 of AZD1222 vaccination. These receptors were collected from an adult in good health.

V and J are TRBV5-1 and TRBJ1-2, with D unresolved. V was pared by 0 bases and J by 8 bases, with 14 bases between. The CDR3 sequence is 14 residues long. Germline CDR1 reads SGHRS; CDR2 reads YFSETQ. Written as DNA, the CDR3 is TGCGCCAGCAGCTTGGGGACTCTCCTGAGGGGCTACACCTTC. Its translation is CASSLGTLLRGYTF.

This sequence joins TRBV4-3 and TRBJ1-1; 8 bases map to TRBD1. Germline V gene lookup returns CDR1 LGHNA and CDR2 YSLEER. The V gene end was trimmed by 4 bases and the J gene end by 4 bases; junction bases not matched to a gene: 2. The CDR3 consists of 13 residues. Written as DNA, the CDR3 is TGCGCCAGCAGCCGCACAGGGGGCACTGAAGCTTTCTTT. Protein product: CASSRTGGTEAFF.

This clone is termed medium-sized. In DNA, the CDR3 is TGTGCCAGCAGATCCGAGCGGGGGGGCCCCTACAATGAGCAGTTCTTC. It codes for CASRSERGGPYNEQFF. The chain combines TRBV25-1 with TRBJ2-1; 10 bases are shared with TRBD2. The J segment lost 2 bases and the V segment lost 6 bases, leaving 7 bases of the junction unmatched. CDR3 length: 16 amino acids. Germline-derived CDR1 and CDR2 are MGHDK and SYGVNS.

The chain recombines TRBV5-1 with TRBJ1-2; 9 positions match TRBD1. V gave up 1 base and J gave up 6 bases; unmatched junction bases: 4. Germline CDR1 is SGHRS and CDR2 is YFSETQ. The CDR3 is 14 amino acids. The CDR3 nucleotides read TGCGCCAGCAGCTTGTTGGGACAGGGAGATGGCTACACCTTC. Its translation is CASSLLGQGDGYTF.

V and J are TRBV4-2 and TRBJ2-7, with 10 bases fitting TRBD2. The CDR3 spans 18 residues. Losses at the gene ends were 0 bases for V and 2 bases for J; bases not matched to a gene: 10. Germline V gene data show CDR1 as LGHNA and CDR2 as YNFKEQ. Written as DNA, the CDR3 is TGTGCCAGCAGCCAAGATCGCCCCGGTCTAGCGGGGGCCTACGAGCAGTACTTC. Translation: CASSQDRPGLAGAYEQYF.

The chain recombines TRBV7-3 with TRBJ2-5, with D possibly matching TRBD2 (5 bases). V lost 2 bases, J lost 1 base, and 20 bases lay in between. This CDR3 is built from 18 residues. In germline, CDR1 is SGHTA, CDR2 FQGTGA. The CDR3 sequence is CASSLGNLAGEGQETQYF. The DNA of the CDR3 is TGTGCCAGCAGCTTAGGAAACCTAGCCGGGGAAGGCCAAGAGACCCAGTACTTC.

The rearrangement joins TRBV9 to TRBJ2-2, with 11 bases matching TRBD2. V lost 5 bases to trimming and J lost 4 bases; unmatched junction nucleotides: 4. Germline V gene data show CDR1 as SGDLS and CDR2 as YYNGEE. This CDR3 has 15 amino acids. In DNA form, the CDR3 reads TGTGCCAGCAGGACTAGCGGGGTGACCACCGGGGAGCTGTTTTTT. It codes for CASRTSGVTTGELFF.

The chain carries TRBV18 and TRBJ2-3; D gene unclear. Trimming left V 4 bases short and J 1 base short, with 12 bases between. The CDR3 contains 15 residues. The germline V gene has CDR1 KGHSH and CDR2 LQKENI. Written as DNA, the CDR3 is TGTGCCAGCTCACAAACAGTGTTAGGCACAGATACGCAGTATTTT. Translation: CASSQTVLGTDTQYF.

The rearrangement uses TRBV6-2 or TRBV6-3 and TRBJ2-3; either TRBD1 or TRBD2 may fit D (6 bases each). This CDR3 is built from 15 residues. The germline V gene has CDR1 MNHEY and CDR2 SVGEGT. The V end lost 2 bases, the J end lost 4 bases, and 13 bases lay between the germline ends. CDR3 sequence (DNA): TGTGCCAGCAGTTACGTGGGGGGCCCGGCAGATACGCAGTATTTT. Translating gives CASSYVGGPADTQYF.

V usage is TRBV4-2 and J usage is TRBJ2-3; TRBD1 matches at 9 bases. From germline, CDR1 is LGHNA and CDR2 YNFKEQ. J lost 1 base, V lost 3 bases, and 14 bases had no gene match. CDR3 length equals 19 residues. CDR3: CASSQAIRQGDGGTDTQYF. CDR3 nucleotides: TGTGCCAGCAGCCAGGCTATAAGACAGGGGGACGGGGGCACAGATACGCAGTATTTT.

This clone was found once. V gene TRBV27 combines with J gene TRBJ2-1, with 9 bases that match TRBD1. The J segment lost 5 bases and the V segment lost 5 bases, leaving 7 bases of the junction unmatched. The CDR3 sequence is 15 residues long. Germline CDR1 MNHEY, CDR2 SMNVEV (reference sequence). The CDR3 loop is CASSPWTGADNEQFF. The CDR3 region has the DNA TGTGCCAGCAGTCCGTGGACAGGGGCTGACAATGAGCAGTTCTTC.

This clone was detected only once. V is TRBV20-1 and J is TRBJ1-2, with D unclear. Germline values: CDR1 DFQATT, CDR2 SNEGSKA (reference sequence). The CDR3 is 13 residues long. V was shortened by 3 bases and J by 7 bases, with 15 bases between the two germline ends. The CDR3 DNA reads TGCAGTGCTAGTGTTTTCCGGGCATCTGGCTACACCTTC. Translating gives CSASVFRASGYTF.

The V gene is TRBV6-5, the J gene TRBJ1-4, with a possible D match to TRBD1 (5 bases). Deletions cut 0 bases from V and 8 bases from J, with 13 bases between. The germline gives CDR1 MNHEY, CDR2 SVGAGI. The length of the CDR3 is 15 residues. The CDR3 bases are TGTGCCAGCAGTTACTCATCAGGGACTGTAGAAAAACTGTTTTTT. Translating gives CASSYSSGTVEKLFF.

The chain carries TRBV27 and TRBJ1-1, with 9 bases aligning to TRBD1. Germline V lookup: CDR1 MNHEY, CDR2 SMNVEV (reference sequence). The CDR3 is 14 residues long. V was pared by 5 bases and J by 4 bases, with 5 bases of the junction left unmatched. The CDR3: CASSDGTGFTEAFF. Written as DNA, the CDR3 is TGTGCCAGCAGTGACGGGACAGGGTTCACTGAAGCTTTCTTT.

This clone was seen only a few times. The chain carries TRBV15 and TRBJ1-2; D unclear. Trimming pared 5 bases from V and 0 bases from J, leaving 13 bases between. Germline CDR1 reads LNHNV; CDR2 reads YYDKDF (reference sequence). CDR3 length: 15 amino acids. CDR3 nucleotides: TGTGCCACCAGCGTCTGGGGATCTACTAACTATGGCTACACCTTC. It is translated as CATSVWGSTNYGYTF.

This clone was seen just once. The chain links TRBV7-2 to TRBJ2-1, with a tentative D call TRBD1 (5 bases). Between the trimmed V and J ends, which lost 2 bases and 3 bases, there was a span of 14 bases. Germline lookup yields CDR1 SGHTA and CDR2 FQGNSA. The CDR3 consists of 16 residues. The CDR3 nucleotides read TGTGCCAGCAGCTTAACCCCAGGGCTTAGCTACAATGAGCAGTTCTTC. The encoded protein is CASSLTPGLSYNEQFF.

The rearrangement joins TRBV5-1 to TRBJ2-7; D remains ambiguous. Germline CDR1 reads SGHRS; CDR2 reads YFSETQ. V was cut by 2 bases and J by 0 bases, with 12 bases left in between. The CDR3 runs 15 residues. This chain's CDR3 is CASSFVIDLSYEQYF. In DNA, the CDR3 is TGCGCCAGCAGCTTTGTTATCGACCTCTCCTACGAGCAGTACTTC.

V is TRBV6-2 or TRBV6-3 and J is TRBJ2-7; no definite D call. The CDR3 totals 11 residues. CDR1 is MNHEY and CDR2 is SVGEGT in the germline V gene. Trimming removed 5 bases at V and 3 bases at J, with 5 bases between. The CDR3 region has the DNA TGTGCCAGCAGTAACTACTACGAGCAGTACTTC. This encodes CASSNYYEQYF.

The gene calls are TRBV5-1 and TRBJ2-3; D assignment may be TRBD1 or TRBD2 (5 bases each). The CDR3 is made up of 15 amino acids. The V end lost 1 base, the J end lost 0 bases, and 9 bases lay between the germline ends. Germline CDR1 SGHRS, CDR2 YFSETQ. CDR3 sequence reads: CASSLSGASTDTQYF. The CDR3 nucleotides read TGCGCCAGCAGCTTGTCCGGGGCCAGCACAGATACGCAGTATTTT. Filled out from reference TRBV5-1 and TRBJ2-3, the complete variable domain reads KAGVTQTPRYLIKTRGQQVTLSCSPISGHRSVSWYQQTPGQGLQFLFEYFSETQRNKGNFPGRFSGRQFSNSRSEMNVSTLELGDSALYLCASSLSGASTDTQYFGPGTRLTVL.

The chain uses TRBV4-3 and TRBJ1-1; D is uncertain. CDR1 is LGHNA, CDR2 YSLEER, per germline. Deletions cut 0 bases from V and 2 bases from J, with 10 bases between. This CDR3 has 15 residues. For the CDR3, the DNA is TGCGCCAGCAGCCAAGATTATTGGGGAAACACTGAAGCTTTCTTT. This gives the protein CASSQDYWGNTEAFF.

This clone was picked up one time. The chain joins TRBV14 to TRBJ2-1, with D hard to call. The germline V gene encodes CDR1 SGHDN and CDR2 FVKESK. The germline V and J ends were trimmed by 3 bases and 0 bases, with 12 bases remaining between them. The CDR3 consists of 16 residues. In nucleotides, the CDR3 is TGTGCCAGCAGCCAGAGGTGGGGAAGCTCCTACAATGAGCAGTTCTTC. Protein product: CASSQRWGSSYNEQFF.

V gene TRBV27 combines with J gene TRBJ2-7; 11 bases fit TRBD1. The J segment lost 7 bases and the V segment lost 4 bases, leaving 9 bases of the junction unmatched. Germline loops: CDR1 MNHEY, CDR2 SMNVEV (reference sequence). This CDR3 is built from 15 residues. Here the CDR3 reads CASSSDRGLLVEQYF. CDR3 in DNA: TGTGCCAGCAGTTCGGACAGGGGGCTGCTGGTGGAGCAGTACTTC.

The chain carries TRBV2 and TRBJ2-2; weak D call: TRBD1 (7 bases). V lost 10 bases and J lost 5, with 14 bases in between. CDR3 length: 13 amino acids. Germline CDR1 reads SNHLY; CDR2 reads FYNNEI. This CDR3 reads CATRTGGTGELFF. For the CDR3, the DNA is TGTGCCACCCGGACAGGAGGGACCGGGGAGCTGTTTTTT.